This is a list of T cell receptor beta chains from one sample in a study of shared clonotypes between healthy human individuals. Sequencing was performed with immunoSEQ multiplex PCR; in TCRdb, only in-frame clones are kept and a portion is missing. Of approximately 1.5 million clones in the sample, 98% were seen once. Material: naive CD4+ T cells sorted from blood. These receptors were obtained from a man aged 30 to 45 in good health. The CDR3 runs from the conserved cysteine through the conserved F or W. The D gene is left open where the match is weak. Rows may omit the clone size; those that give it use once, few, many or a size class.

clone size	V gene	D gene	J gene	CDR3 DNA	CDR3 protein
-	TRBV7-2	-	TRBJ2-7	TGTGCCAGCAGCCGTTCCTACGAGCAGTACTTC	CASSRSYEQYF
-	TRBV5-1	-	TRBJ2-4	TGCGCCAGCAGCTTGGATAAGGTGGGCGGGAAAAACATTCAGTACTTC	CASSLDKVGGKNIQYF
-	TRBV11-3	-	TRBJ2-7	TGTGCCAGCAGCCCTCTTAGCACTTCCTACGAGCAGTACTTC	CASSPLSTSYEQYF
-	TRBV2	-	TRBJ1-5	TGTGCCAGCAGTGAGGGACGTATGGGGCAGCCCCAGCATTTT	CASSEGRMGQPQHF
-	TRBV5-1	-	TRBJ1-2	TGCGCCAGCACCGGAGGAACTAACTATGGCTACACCTTC	CASTGGTNYGYTF
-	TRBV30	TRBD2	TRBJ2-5	TGTGCCTGGACCGGGTTTGTGACTAGCGAGGAGACCCAGTACTTC	CAWTGFVTSEETQYF
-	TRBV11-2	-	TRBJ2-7	TGTGCCAGCAGCTTCTCTCTCATGGGTTTAGGATACGAGCAGTACTTC	CASSFSLMGLGYEQYF
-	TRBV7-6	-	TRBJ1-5	TGTGCCAGCAGCTTATTACGGGGTGGGGGGACGCTAGACCAGCCCCAGCATTTT	CASSLLRGGGTLDQPQHF
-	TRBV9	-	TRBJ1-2	TGTGCCAGCAGCGCGGGTCTCGGGAACTATGGCTACACCTTC	CASSAGLGNYGYTF
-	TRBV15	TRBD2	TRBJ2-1	TGTGCCACCAGCAGAGACGGGACTAGCGGCAATGAGCAGTTCTTC	CATSRDGTSGNEQFF
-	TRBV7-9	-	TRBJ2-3	TGTGCCAGCAGTTTCCCACTAAGAGATACGCAGTATTTT	CASSFPLRDTQYF
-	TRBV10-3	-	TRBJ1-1	TGTGCCATCATAAGCCGTGGTGAAGCTTTCTTT	CAIISRGEAFF
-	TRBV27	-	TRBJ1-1	TGTGCCAGCAGTCGACAGAGAATGAACACTGAAGCTTTCTTT	CASSRQRMNTEAFF
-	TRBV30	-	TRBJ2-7	TGTGCCTGGAGTCCCCAAGGGAACGAGCAGTACTTC	CAWSPQGNEQYF
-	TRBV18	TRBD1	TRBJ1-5	TGTGCCAGCTCACTGGACAGGGCGGCGGGTCAGCCCCAGCATTTT	CASSLDRAAGQPQHF
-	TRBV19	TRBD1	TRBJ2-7	TGTGCCAGTAGTAAACAGGGGAGCTCCTACGAGCAGTACTTC	CASSKQGSSYEQYF
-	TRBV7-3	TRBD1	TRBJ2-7	TGTGCCAGCACCAAGTTTGGGGACAGTCCTGTATACGAGCAGTACTTC	CASTKFGDSPVYEQYF
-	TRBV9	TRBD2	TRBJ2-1	TGTGCCAGCAGCCCATCTCGACTAGCGTCCTACAATGAGCAGTTCTTC	CASSPSRLASYNEQFF
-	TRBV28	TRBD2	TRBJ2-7	TGTGCCACCGGACTAGCGGGAATATCCTACGAGCAGTACTTC	CATGLAGISYEQYF
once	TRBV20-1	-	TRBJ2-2	TGCAGTGCTAGGACTCCCGGGGAGCTGTTTTTT	CSARTPGELFF
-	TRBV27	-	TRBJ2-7	TGTGCCAGCAGCCCTTGGGGGATATACGAGCAGTACTTC	CASSPWGIYEQYF
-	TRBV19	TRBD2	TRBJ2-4	TGTGCCAGTAGTCAGGGACCTGGGAGGGAAAACATTCAGTACTTC	CASSQGPGRENIQYF
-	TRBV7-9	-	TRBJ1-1	TGTGCCAGCAGCTTGTTCAGAGCTGAAGCTTTCTTT	CASSLFRAEAFF
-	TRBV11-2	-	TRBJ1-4	TGTGCCAGCAGCCCATACCGGGGCCCTGAAAAACTGTTTTTT	CASSPYRGPEKLFF
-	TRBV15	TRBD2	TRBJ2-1	TGTGCCACCAGCAGAGAAGGCGGGAGTAACGGTGAGCAGTTCTTC	CATSREGGSNGEQFF
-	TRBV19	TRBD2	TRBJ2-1	TGTGCCAGTAGTCGCGAAGTGGGAGGGTTATATGAGCAGTTCTTC	CASSREVGGLYEQFF
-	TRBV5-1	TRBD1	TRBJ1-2	TGCGCCAGCACCCTCACCGGACAGGGCAGCTATGGCTACACCTTC	CASTLTGQGSYGYTF
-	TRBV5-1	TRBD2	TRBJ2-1	TGCGCCAGCACGCTTGGCCTCCCGCGACTAGCGGGAGGCAATGAGCAGTTCTTC	CASTLGLPRLAGGNEQFF
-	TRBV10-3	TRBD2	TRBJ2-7	TGTGCCACCCGGACTAGCGGGACCTACGAGCAGTACTTC	CATRTSGTYEQYF
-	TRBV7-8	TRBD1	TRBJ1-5	TGTGCCAGCAGCTTAGCGACAGGGATGGGTCAGCCCCAGCATTTT	CASSLATGMGQPQHF
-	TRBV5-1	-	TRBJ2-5	TGCGCCAGCAGCTTGACGCAGGGGTCCCAAGAGACCCAGTACTTC	CASSLTQGSQETQYF
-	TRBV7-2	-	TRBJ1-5	TGTGCCAGCATCCCGCTTATGGGGCAAAGAGGCAATCAGCCCCAGCATTTT	CASIPLMGQRGNQPQHF
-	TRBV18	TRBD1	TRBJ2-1	TGTGCCAGCTCATCGGGACAGGGGGCTTACAATGAGCAGTTCTTC	CASSSGQGAYNEQFF
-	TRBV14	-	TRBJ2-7	TGTGCCAGCAGCCAATCTCGGGGAGGCGAGCAGTACTTC	CASSQSRGGEQYF
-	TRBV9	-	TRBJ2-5	TGTGCCAGCAGCGTAGGGGGTGGGTCTCGGGAGACCCAGTACTTC	CASSVGGGSRETQYF
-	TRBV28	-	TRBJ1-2	TGTGCCAGCAGCCCCCCGGGGAGACTCTATGGCTACACCTTC	CASSPPGRLYGYTF
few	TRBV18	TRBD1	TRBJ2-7	TGTGCCAGCTCACGGGACAGGGGCTACGAGCAGTACTTC	CASSRDRGYEQYF
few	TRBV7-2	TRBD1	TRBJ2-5	TGTGCCAGCAGCCCCCGGTTTTGGACAGGGGAAGAGACCCAGTACTTC	CASSPRFWTGEETQYF
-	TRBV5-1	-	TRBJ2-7	TGCGCCAGCAGCTTACCCCCTCTTTACGAGCAGTACTTC	CASSLPPLYEQYF
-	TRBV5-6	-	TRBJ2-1	TGTGCCAGCAGCAAAAACCCGATCGGTGAGCAGTTCTTC	CASSKNPIGEQFF
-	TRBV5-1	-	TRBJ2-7	TGCGCCAGCAGCTTGGCCTCAGGGGTAGCCTACGAGCAGTACTTC	CASSLASGVAYEQYF
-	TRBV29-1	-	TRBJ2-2	TGCAGCGTTGAACCCCGGATAGGGGAGCTGTTTTTT	CSVEPRIGELFF
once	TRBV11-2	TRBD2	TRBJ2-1	TGTGCCAGCAGCTCCCTTGGGACTAGCGGGAATTACAATGAGCAGTTCTTC	CASSSLGTSGNYNEQFF
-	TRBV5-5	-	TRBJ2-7	TGTGCCAGCGAAACCACCCCGGGACTCCTCTCCTACGAGCAGTACTTC	CASETTPGLLSYEQYF
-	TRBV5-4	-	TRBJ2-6	TGTGCCAGCAGCCCAGTATCCTCTGGGGCCAACGTCCTGACTTTC	CASSPVSSGANVLTF
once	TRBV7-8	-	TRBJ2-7	TGTGCCAGCAGCAAGGGTAGGGTTTCAACAGAGCAGTACTTC	CASSKGRVSTEQYF